Following are 23 T cell receptor beta chains from one sample sequenced in a study of blood T cell repertoires in COVID-19. TCRdb's copy holds only in-frame clones and misses some; the assay was immunoSEQ multiplex PCR. The sample shows roughly 250,000 clones, roughly 82% of them seen only once. The specimen sequenced was peripheral blood. These receptors were obtained from an elderly woman with active or convalescent COVID-19.

V gene TRBV18 combines with J gene TRBJ1-4, with D tentatively TRBD1 (6 bases). V was cut by 3 bases and J by 7 bases, with 12 bases left in between. From germline, CDR1 is KGHSH and CDR2 LQKENI. The CDR3 extends over 14 amino acids. CDR3 in DNA: TGTGCCAGCTCACCTGACAGGATCTCTGAAAAACTGTTTTTT. It yields the protein CASSPDRISEKLFF.

The chain carries TRBV6-5 and TRBJ1-5; 8 bases agree with TRBD1. Per the germline V gene, CDR1 is MNHEY and CDR2 is SVGAGI. The trim removed 0 bases at V and 6 bases at J, leaving 7 bases unmatched. The CDR3 spans 16 residues. CDR3 nucleotide sequence: TGTGCCAGCAGTTACTCTTTAGCAGGGGGCGGTCAGCCCCAGCATTTT. Protein product: CASSYSLAGGGQPQHF.

A remark on this clone: This same CDR3 is encoded by further DNA sequences in the sample. The chain employs TRBV7-9 and TRBJ2-1, with D hard to call. The CDR3 has 13 residues. The germline CDR1 and CDR2 sequences are SEHNR and FQNEAQ (reference sequence). The V and J ends lost 2 bases and 4 bases respectively, with 6 bases between them. The CDR3 reads CASSLNSYNEQFF. The CDR3 DNA sequence: TGTGCCAGCAGCTTAAATTCGTACAATGAGCAGTTCTTC.

This chain connects TRBV27 to TRBJ2-7, with D possibly TRBD2 on 6 matching bases. The germline CDR1 and CDR2 sequences are MNHEY and SMNVEV (reference sequence). The V end lost 6 bases, the J end lost 0 bases, and 15 bases lay between the germline ends. The CDR3 is 15 residues long. The CDR3 is CASRQLGGSSYEQYF. In DNA form, the CDR3 reads TGTGCCAGCAGACAGCTTGGGGGGAGCTCCTACGAGCAGTACTTC.

This chain links TRBV4-2 with TRBJ1-5; no firm D call. Germline V gene sequence: CDR1 LGHNA, CDR2 YNFKEQ. The CDR3 has 15 amino acids. V lost 0 bases and J lost 1, with 7 bases in between. Written as DNA, the CDR3 is TGTGCCAGCAGCCAAGATCCCCAAAGCAATCAGCCCCAGCATTTT. Protein: CASSQDPQSNQPQHF.

This clone was found once. The chain employs TRBV9 and TRBJ2-1, with D tentatively TRBD2 (5 bases). Germline loops: CDR1 SGDLS, CDR2 YYNGEE. The CDR3 length is 15 residues. Between the trimmed V and J ends, which lost 0 bases and 0 bases, there was a span of 7 bases. CDR3: CASSVGRASYNEQFF. For the CDR3, the DNA is TGTGCCAGCAGCGTAGGGCGGGCCTCCTACAATGAGCAGTTCTTC.

The chain uses TRBV4-2 and TRBJ1-1; D not certain. The V and J ends lost 2 bases and 0 bases respectively, with 19 bases between them. The CDR3 extends over 18 amino acids. Germline V gene sequence: CDR1 LGHNA, CDR2 YNFKEQ. The CDR3 loop reads CASSQNLPMPGVNTEAFF. CDR3 sequence (DNA): TGTGCCAGCAGCCAAAATCTCCCAATGCCCGGGGTGAACACTGAAGCTTTCTTT.

J is TRBJ2-7 and V is TRBV11-3; D is possibly TRBD2 (6 bases). CDR3 length: 13 amino acids. Trimming took 5 bases from V and 3 from J, leaving 11 bases between them. Per the germline V gene, CDR1 is SGHNT and CDR2 is YENEEA. As DNA, the CDR3 is TGTGCCAGCAGCCCCCTAGCGAGCTACGAGCAGTACTTC. Translation: CASSPLASYEQYF.

This chain uses TRBV29-1 with TRBJ1-3; D gene unclear. From germline, CDR1 is SQVTM and CDR2 ANQGSEA. V lost 5 bases and J lost 0, with 11 bases in between. The CDR3 runs 14 residues. This chain's CDR3 is CSVTTPRSGNTIYF. The CDR3 DNA sequence: TGCAGCGTTACGACACCGCGCTCTGGAAACACCATATATTTT.

This chain uses TRBV21-1 with TRBJ2-2; whether TRBD1, the table's D call, matches the DNA was not checked. TRBV21-1 constitutes a pseudogene. CDR3 length equals 16 residues. In nucleotides, the CDR3 is TGTGCCAGCAGCAAAGCCCCAGGGTGTAGGTTTGGGGAGCTGTTTTTT. Its protein is CASSKAPGCRFGELFF.

CDR3 bases: TGTGCCAGCAGCTTGGGACAGGGGGCCTTAAACTATGGCTACACCTTC. This translates into CASSLGQGALNYGYTF. The V call is TRBV5-6, the J call TRBJ1-2; 10 nucleotides line up with TRBD1. V trimming: 0 bases; J trimming: 2 bases; junction bases outside the gene matches: 4. The CDR3 spans 16 residues. The germline gives CDR1 SGHDT, CDR2 YYEEEE.

This clone appeared a few times. The chain's CDR3 is CASSQAAYNSPLHF. The CDR3, as DNA: TGTGCCAGCAGCCAGGCGGCGTATAATTCACCCCTCCACTTT. The chain couples TRBV16 to TRBJ1-6; D is unclear. Trimming removed 3 bases at V and 4 bases at J, with 7 bases between. The CDR3 is made up of 14 amino acids. Germline lookup yields CDR1 KGHSY and CDR2 FQNENV.

The rearrangement links TRBV20-1 to TRBJ1-2; unclear D gene. V lost 3 bases and J lost 0, with 5 bases in between. Germline CDR1 reads DFQATT; CDR2 reads SNEGSKA (reference sequence). This CDR3 spans 12 amino acids. The CDR3 sequence: CSASDSNYGYTF. For the CDR3, the DNA is TGCAGTGCTAGTGACTCTAACTATGGCTACACCTTC.

A single count supports this clone. This chain links TRBV2 with TRBJ2-5; unclear D gene. The CDR3 spans 11 residues. V was clipped by 4 bases and J by 4 bases, with 4 bases between them. CDR1 SNHLY and CDR2 FYNNEI come from the germline V gene. CDR3 DNA: TGTGCCAGCAGTGTCGGAGAGACCCAGTACTTC. Translating it yields CASSVGETQYF.

The chain couples TRBV12-3 or TRBV12-4 to TRBJ2-7; D remains ambiguous. The CDR3 is 13 amino acids. V was cut by 2 bases and J by 5 bases, with 10 bases left in between. CDR3 protein: CASSLLYSDEQYF. The CDR3 DNA reads as TGTGCCAGCAGTTTATTGTATTCGGACGAGCAGTACTTC.

With regard to this clone: This sample includes further DNA sequences coding for the same CDR3. The chain couples TRBV5-1 to TRBJ2-7; D uncertain. Trimming pared 3 bases from V and 3 bases from J, leaving 4 bases between. The CDR3 runs to 11 residues. Germline CDR1 SGHRS, CDR2 YFSETQ. In DNA, the CDR3 is TGCGCCAGCAGCTCCAACTACGAGCAGTACTTC. This encodes CASSSNYEQYF.

The gene calls are TRBV6-5 and TRBJ2-7, with TRBD2 matching over 8 bases. The germline V gene encodes CDR1 MNHEY and CDR2 SVGAGI. After removal of 6 bases from V and 3 bases from J, the junction contained 4 bases not matched to a gene. This CDR3 is built from 13 residues. The CDR3 DNA sequence: TGTGCCAGCAGACCCGGGGGGGACTACGAGCAGTACTTC. The encoded protein is CASRPGGDYEQYF.

The chain joins TRBV19 to TRBJ2-3, with 7 bases fitting TRBD1. Germline-derived CDR1 and CDR2 are LNHDA and SQIVND (reference sequence). This CDR3 contains 14 residues. V was clipped by 6 bases and J by 2 bases; unmatched bases: 5. CDR3 in DNA: TGTGCCAGTAGCCGACAGGGTCTCACAGATACGCAGTATTTT. It yields the protein CASSRQGLTDTQYF.

This clone was recorded only once. The chain uses TRBV7-2 and TRBJ1-6, with TRBD1 identical over 9 bases. Germline V gives CDR1 SGHTA, CDR2 FQGNSA. The CDR3 totals 14 residues. Trimming removed 3 bases from V and 9 bases from J; junction bases left unmatched: 3. CDR3 sequence: CASSLDRGFSPLHF. In DNA, the CDR3 is TGTGCCAGCAGCTTGGACAGGGGCTTTTCACCCCTCCACTTT.

This chain uses TRBV7-2 with TRBJ1-2; D is ambiguous. Germline V gene sequence: CDR1 SGHTA, CDR2 FQGNSA. With 2 bases removed from V and 7 bases from J, the gap between germline ends came to 14 bases. The CDR3 runs to 14 residues. CDR3 in DNA: TGTGCCAGCAGCTTAACTCCAGGCCAACCTGGCTACACCTTC. Translating it yields CASSLTPGQPGYTF.

The J gene is TRBJ2-3, the V gene TRBV5-6; no firm D call. CDR1 and CDR2 (germline): SGHDT, YYEEEE. Trimming left V 6 bases short and J 0 bases short, with 14 bases between. This CDR3 has 15 residues. DNA of the CDR3: TGTGCCAGCAACCCCGGTCTAAGTAGCACAGATACGCAGTATTTT. Residues: CASNPGLSSTDTQYF. Full variable domain (outside the CDR3, taken from reference TRBV5-6 and TRBJ2-3): DAGVTQSPTHLIKTRGQQVTLRCSPKSGHDTVSWYQQALGQGPQFIFQYYEEEERQRGNFPDRFSGHQFPNYSSELNVNALLLGDSALYLCASNPGLSSTDTQYFGPGTRLTVL.

The chain joins TRBV5-4 to TRBJ1-6, with 8 bases aligning to TRBD1. The CDR3 runs 16 residues. The germline CDR1 and CDR2 sequences are SGHNT and YYREEE (reference sequence). The V gene end was trimmed by 4 bases and the J gene end by 13 bases; junction bases not matched to a gene: 16. The CDR3 sequence is CASSPGTGREEGPLHF. The CDR3 nucleotides read TGTGCCAGCAGCCCTGGGACAGGCCGAGAGGAGGGGCCCCTCCACTTT.

V gene TRBV20-1 combines with J gene TRBJ1-1; no clear D. V was clipped by 4 bases and J by 4 bases, with 7 bases between them. CDR1 DFQATT and CDR2 SNEGSKA come from the germline V gene (reference sequence). This CDR3 has 11 amino acids. The CDR3 DNA is TGCAGTGCTATATGGAGCACTGAAGCTTTCTTT. Translated, it gives CSAIWSTEAFF.